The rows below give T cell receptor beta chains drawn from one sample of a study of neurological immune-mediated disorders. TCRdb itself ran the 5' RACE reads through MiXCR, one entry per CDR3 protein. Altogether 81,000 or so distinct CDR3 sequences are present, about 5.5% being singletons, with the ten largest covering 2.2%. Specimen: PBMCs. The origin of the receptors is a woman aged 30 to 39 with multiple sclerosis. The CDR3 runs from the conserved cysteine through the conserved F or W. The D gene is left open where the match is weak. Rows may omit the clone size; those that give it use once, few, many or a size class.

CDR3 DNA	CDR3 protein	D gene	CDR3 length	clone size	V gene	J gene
TGTGCCAGCAGCCAAGATGTACCCCCGAATCAGCCCCAGCATTTT	CASSQDVPPNQPQHF	NA	15	NA	TRBV3-1	TRBJ1-5
TGTGCCACCAGCCCCGTAGGGGGAGATCCCGGGGAGCTGTTTTTT	CATSPVGGDPGELFF	NA	15	many	TRBV24-1	TRBJ2-2
TGCGCCAGCAGCTCCTACAGGGGAAAAGAGACCCAGTACTTC	CASSSYRGKETQYF	TRBD1	14	NA	TRBV5-1	TRBJ2-5
TGTGCCAGCAGTCCCGGGACAGGGCCCTACGAGCAGTACTTC	CASSPGTGPYEQYF	TRBD1	14	NA	TRBV28	TRBJ2-7
TGTGCCAGCAGCCTTACAGGGGCAAACATTCAGTACTTC	CASSLTGANIQYF	TRBD1	13	many	TRBV28	TRBJ2-4
TGTGCCACCAAACCTATAGCGGGGGGCCCCACAGATACGCAGTATTTT	CATKPIAGGPTDTQYF	TRBD2	16	NA	TRBV5-5	TRBJ2-3
TGCAGTGCTAGAACAGACAGGGTGGGCAATTCACCCCTCCACTTT	CSARTDRVGNSPLHF	TRBD1	15	many	TRBV20-1	TRBJ1-6
TGCAGTGCAAAACCCGGGACAGTGAACTCCTACGAGCAGTACTTC	CSAKPGTVNSYEQYF	TRBD1	15	many	TRBV20-1	TRBJ2-7
TGCAGCGTTGAAGAAGCAGGGAACACTGAAGCTTTCTTT	CSVEEAGNTEAFF	NA	13	many	TRBV29-1	TRBJ1-1
TGTGCCAGCAAGGCCCGTAGCGGGAGTGAGACCCAGTACTTC	CASKARSGSETQYF	TRBD2	14	many	TRBV28	TRBJ2-5
TGCAGTGCTAGGTTTTACCCTTTAGGACAGGGGGTAAATCAGTATTTT	CSARFYPLGQGVNQYF	TRBD1	16	NA	TRBV20-1	TRBJ2-3
TGTGCCAGCTCACTCGCGGGATCCTACAATGAGCAGTTCTTC	CASSLAGSYNEQFF	NA	14	few	TRBV18	TRBJ2-1
TGCGCCAGCAGCCTTATCGGACAGGGGGCTTCCAAAAACATTCAGTACTTC	CASSLIGQGASKNIQYF	TRBD1	17	few	TRBV5-1	TRBJ2-4
TGTGCCAGCAGTTCCCAACTAGCGGGAGATGGCGAGACCCAGTACTTC	CASSSQLAGDGETQYF	TRBD2	16	many	TRBV12-3/TRBV12-4	TRBJ2-5
TGTGCCAGCAGTCCGGAAAGGTTGAACACTGAAGCTTTCTTT	CASSPERLNTEAFF	NA	14	many	TRBV6-5	TRBJ1-1
TGTGCCAGCAGCTTACCCCTAGAGAACACTGAAGCTTTCTTT	CASSLPLENTEAFF	NA	14	many	TRBV5-6	TRBJ1-1
TGTGCCAGCAGCCAAGTGAGGGGGGAGACCCAGTACTTC	CASSQVRGETQYF	NA	13	many	TRBV4-2	TRBJ2-5
TGCGCCAGCAGCTTGTCAGGACAGCATTATGAGCAGTTCTTC	CASSLSGQHYEQFF	NA	14	many	TRBV5-1	TRBJ2-1
TGTGCCAGCAGCGTAGGTCCCAGGAACACTGAAGCTTTCTTT	CASSVGPRNTEAFF	NA	14	many	TRBV9	TRBJ1-1
TGCAGTGCTAGGGCGCGGGATAGGGGTATCCCCTACGAGCAGTACTTC	CSARARDRGIPYEQYF	NA	16	NA	TRBV20-1	TRBJ2-7
TGCAGTGCTCATACCTCAGCGGGAGGGCGAGGTGAGACCCAGTACTTC	CSAHTSAGGRGETQYF	TRBD2	16	many	TRBV20-1	TRBJ2-5
TGTGCCAGCACCAGTAGCGGGAGCAATCAAGATACGCAGTATTTT	CASTSSGSNQDTQYF	TRBD2	15	many	TRBV5-4	TRBJ2-3